Below, 9 T cell receptor beta chains from the same sample are listed, as sequenced in a study of PD-1 blockade in classical Hodgkin lymphoma. The data were produced by immunoSEQ multiplex PCR, yet TCRdb's version contains in-frame clones alone and is incomplete. The profile shows around 16,000 clones, approximately 86% of them singletons. As for time point: newly diagnosed, previously untreated cHL patient sample. Purification of CD4+ T cells from thawed PBMCs was achieved by magnetic negative selection. The sequencing input was CD4+ T cells from blood. Source of these receptors: a human donor with classical Hodgkin lymphoma.

The chain carries TRBV9 and TRBJ2-7; 11 positions agree with TRBD2. Germline V gives CDR1 SGDLS, CDR2 YYNGEE. The CDR3 loop spans 14 amino acids. The trim removed 3 bases at V and 5 bases at J, leaving 4 bases unmatched. The CDR3 protein is CASSGLAGFHEQYF. Here the CDR3 DNA reads TGTGCCAGCAGCGGACTAGCGGGATTCCACGAGCAGTACTTC.

This chain's CDR3 is CSAGTPVDQYF. For the CDR3, the DNA is TGCAGTGCTGGGACCCCCGTAGATCAGTACTTC. The rearrangement links TRBV20-1 to TRBJ2-7; the D call may be TRBD1 or TRBD2 (5 bases each). Trimming removed 5 bases from V and 10 bases from J, with 15 bases in between. Germline V gene lookup returns CDR1 DFQATT and CDR2 SNEGSKA (reference sequence). CDR3 length: 11 residues.

The CDR3 sequence is CASSLVISYGYTF. The CDR3 DNA reads TGTGCCAGCAGCTTAGTGATCAGCTATGGCTACACCTTC. The rearrangement joins TRBV7-2 to TRBJ1-2; D uncertain. Trimming pared 1 base from V and 4 bases from J, leaving 7 bases between. In germline, CDR1 is SGHTA, CDR2 FQGNSA. There are 13 residues in the CDR3. The full variable domain, completed using reference TRBV7-2 and TRBJ1-2, is GAGVSQSPSNKVTEKGKDVELRCDPISGHTALYWYRQSLGQGLEFLIYFQGNSAPDKSGLPSDRFSAERTGGSVSTLTIQRTQQEDSAVYLCASSLVISYGYTFGSGTRLTVV.

The chain links TRBV7-2 to TRBJ2-3; D might be TRBD2 (6 bases). Looked up from germline, CDR1 is SGHTA and CDR2 is FQGNSA. CDR3 size: 13 residues. V was pared by 2 bases and J by 7 bases, with 10 bases between. The CDR3 region is CASSLYRENTQYF. As DNA, the CDR3 is TGTGCCAGCAGCTTATATCGGGAGAATACGCAGTATTTT.

The rearrangement links TRBV30 to TRBJ2-4; D ambiguous. The CDR3 covers 16 residues. Trimming stripped 0 bases from V and 7 bases from J, with 19 bases between. Germline V CDR1 and CDR2: GTSNPN, SVGIG (reference sequence). CDR3 in DNA: TGTGCCTGGAGTGTTAGAGGAATCGAGGTCGGGAACATTCAGTACTTC. It encodes CAWSVRGIEVGNIQYF.

A word on this clone: An end of the junction does not agree with germline; a read error may underlie this. The chain links TRBV7-8 to TRBJ2-2; TRBD2 matches 10 bases. The germline gives CDR1 SGHVS, CDR2 FQNEAQ. CDR3 length equals 17 residues. The CDR3 DNA sequence: TGTGCCAGCCGCTTGACTAGCGGGCTTCCGAACACCGGGGAGCTGTTTTTT. As protein: CASRLTSGLPNTGELFF.

V gene TRBV10-3 combines with J gene TRBJ2-7, with 15 bases aligning to TRBD2. After removal of 10 bases from V and 1 base from J, the junction contained 8 bases not matched to a gene. There are 16 residues in the CDR3. Germline V gene data show CDR1 as ENHRY and CDR2 as SYGVKD. In nucleotides, the CDR3 is TGTGCCACCTCCCGGACTAGCGGGAGGGCATCCTACGAGCAGTACTTC. It is translated as CATSRTSGRASYEQYF.

The chain uses TRBV19 and TRBJ2-6; 9 bases are a match to TRBD1. CDR1 and CDR2 from the germline V gene are LNHDA and SQIVND (reference sequence). V trimming: 4 bases; J trimming: 3 bases; junction bases outside the gene matches: 7. The CDR3 is made up of 17 amino acids. CDR3 amino acids: CASSTTTGGFGANVLTF. CDR3 bases: TGTGCCAGTAGTACAACTACAGGGGGCTTTGGGGCCAACGTCCTGACTTTC.

The rearrangement joins TRBV5-1 to TRBJ1-6; D gene uncertain. This CDR3 region has 13 residues. The germline gives CDR1 SGHRS, CDR2 YFSETQ. V lost 1 base to trimming and J lost 5 bases, with 4 bases between them. The CDR3 DNA follows: TGCGCCAGCAGCTTGAGGGATAATTCACCCCTCCACTTT. As protein: CASSLRDNSPLHF.